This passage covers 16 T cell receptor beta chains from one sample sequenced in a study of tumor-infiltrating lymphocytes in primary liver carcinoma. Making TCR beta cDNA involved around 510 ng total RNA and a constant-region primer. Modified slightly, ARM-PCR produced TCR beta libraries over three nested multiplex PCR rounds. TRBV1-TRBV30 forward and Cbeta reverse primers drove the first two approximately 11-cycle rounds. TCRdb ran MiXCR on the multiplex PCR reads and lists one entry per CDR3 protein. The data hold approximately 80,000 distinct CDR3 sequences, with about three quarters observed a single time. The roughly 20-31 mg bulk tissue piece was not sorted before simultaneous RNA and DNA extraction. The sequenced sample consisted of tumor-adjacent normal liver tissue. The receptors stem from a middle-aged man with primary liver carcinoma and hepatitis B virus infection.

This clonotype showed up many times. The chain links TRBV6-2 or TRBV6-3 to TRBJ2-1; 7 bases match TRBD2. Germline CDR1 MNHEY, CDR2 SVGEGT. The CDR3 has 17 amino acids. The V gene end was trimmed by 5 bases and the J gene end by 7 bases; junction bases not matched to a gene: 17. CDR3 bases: TGTGCCAGCAGTCACGGAGAAGGAGCGGGACTGGGGAATGAGCAGTTCTTC. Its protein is CASSHGEGAGLGNEQFF.

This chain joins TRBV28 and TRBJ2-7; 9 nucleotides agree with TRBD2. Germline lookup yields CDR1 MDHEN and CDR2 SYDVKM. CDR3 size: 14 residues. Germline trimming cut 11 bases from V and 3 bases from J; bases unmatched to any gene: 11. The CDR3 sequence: CAYSPLAGIYEQYF. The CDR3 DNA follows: TGTGCCTACAGTCCGCTAGCGGGGATCTACGAGCAGTACTTC.

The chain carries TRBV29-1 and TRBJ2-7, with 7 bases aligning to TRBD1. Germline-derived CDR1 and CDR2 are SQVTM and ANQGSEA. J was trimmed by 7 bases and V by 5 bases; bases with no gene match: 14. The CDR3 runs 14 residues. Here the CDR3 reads CSVSRGGFLEEQYF. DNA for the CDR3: TGCAGCGTTTCGAGAGGGGGCTTTCTCGAGGAGCAGTACTTC.

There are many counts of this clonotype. CDR3 sequence (DNA): TGTGCCAGCAGCGTCGATCCCGGGGCGGGGGAGACCCAGTACTTC. This encodes CASSVDPGAGETQYF. The rearrangement links TRBV5-5 to TRBJ2-5; D may be TRBD2 (6 bases). The CDR3 totals 15 residues. The ends were cut back, 4 bases at V and 5 bases at J, with 18 bases in the middle. Germline assignment: CDR1 SGHKS and CDR2 YYEKEE (reference sequence). Using reference TRBV5-5 and TRBJ2-5 for the parts outside the CDR3, the full variable domain is DAGVTQSPTHLIKTRGQQVTLRCSPISGHKSVSWYQQVLGQGPQFIFQYYEKEERGRGNFPDRFSARQFPNYSSELNVNALLLGDSALYLCASSVDPGAGETQYFGPGTRLLVL.

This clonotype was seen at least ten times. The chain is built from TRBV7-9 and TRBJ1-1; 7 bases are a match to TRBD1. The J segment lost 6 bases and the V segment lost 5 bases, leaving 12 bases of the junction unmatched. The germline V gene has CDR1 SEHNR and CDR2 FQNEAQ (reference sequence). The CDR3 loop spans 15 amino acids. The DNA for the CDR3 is TGTGCCAGCAGCCCGGGGGGACAGTCCCGATCTGAAGCTTTCTTT. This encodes CASSPGGQSRSEAFF.

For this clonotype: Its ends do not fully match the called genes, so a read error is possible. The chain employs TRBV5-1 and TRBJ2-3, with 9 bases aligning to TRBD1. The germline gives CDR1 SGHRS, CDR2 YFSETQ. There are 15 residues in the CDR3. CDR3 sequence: CASSRTGANTDTQSF. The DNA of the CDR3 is TGCGCCAGCAGCAGGACAGGGGCCAACACAGATACGCAGTCTTTT.

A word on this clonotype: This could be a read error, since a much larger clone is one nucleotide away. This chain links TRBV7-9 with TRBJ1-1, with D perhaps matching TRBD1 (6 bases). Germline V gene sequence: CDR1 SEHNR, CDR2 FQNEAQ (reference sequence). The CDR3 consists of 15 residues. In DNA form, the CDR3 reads TGTGTCAGCAGCCATGGAGGGGGGAGGCACACTGAAGCTTTCTTT. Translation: CVSSHGGGRHTEAFF. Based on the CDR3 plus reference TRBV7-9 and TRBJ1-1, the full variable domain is DTGVSQNPRHKITKRGQNVTFRCDPISEHNRLYWYRQTLGQGPEFLTYFQNEAQLEKSRLLSDRFSAERPKGSFSTLEIQRTEQGDSAMYLCVSSHGGGRHTEAFFGQGTRLTVV.

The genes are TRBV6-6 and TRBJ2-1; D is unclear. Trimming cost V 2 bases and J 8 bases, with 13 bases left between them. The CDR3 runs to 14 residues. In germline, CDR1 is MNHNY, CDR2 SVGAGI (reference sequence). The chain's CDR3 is CASSYLVSAHEQFF. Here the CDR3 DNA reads TGTGCCAGCAGTTACCTGGTCAGTGCCCATGAGCAGTTCTTC.

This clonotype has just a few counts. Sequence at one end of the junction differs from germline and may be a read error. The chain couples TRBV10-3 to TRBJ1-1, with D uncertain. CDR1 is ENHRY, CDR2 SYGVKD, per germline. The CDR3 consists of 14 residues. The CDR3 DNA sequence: TGTACCATCAGTGAGCCAAAGAAACATACTGAAGCTTTCTTT. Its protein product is CTISEPKKHTEAFF.

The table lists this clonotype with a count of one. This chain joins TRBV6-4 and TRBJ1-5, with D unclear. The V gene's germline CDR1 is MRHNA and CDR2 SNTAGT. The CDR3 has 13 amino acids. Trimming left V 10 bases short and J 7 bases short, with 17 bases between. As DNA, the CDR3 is TGTGCCAATAGCATCCTTCGGGAACAGCCCCAGCATTTT. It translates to CANSILREQPQHF.

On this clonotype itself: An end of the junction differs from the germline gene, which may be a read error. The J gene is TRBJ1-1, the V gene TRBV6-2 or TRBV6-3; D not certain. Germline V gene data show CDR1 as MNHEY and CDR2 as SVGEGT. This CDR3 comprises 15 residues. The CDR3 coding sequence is TGTGACAGCAGTCCCCGAACGGCGATGAACACTGAAGCTTTCTTT. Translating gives CDSSPRTAMNTEAFF.

CDR3 sequence: CASSLSWTGSEAFF. The CDR3 DNA is TGTGCCAGCAGCCTGTCCTGGACAGGATCTGAAGCTTTCTTT. The genes are TRBV4-2 and TRBJ1-1, with 7 bases lining up with TRBD1. The CDR3 totals 14 residues. The junction had 8 bases not matched to a gene; V was cut back by 4 bases and J by 6 bases. Germline V gives CDR1 LGHNA, CDR2 YNFKEQ.

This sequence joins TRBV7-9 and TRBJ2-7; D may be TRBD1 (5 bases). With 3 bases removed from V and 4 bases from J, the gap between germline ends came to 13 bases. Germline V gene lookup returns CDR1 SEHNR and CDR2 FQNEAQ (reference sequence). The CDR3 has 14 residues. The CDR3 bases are TGTGCCAGCAGCTTCGAAGACAGTGTTTACGAGCAGTACTTC. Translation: CASSFEDSVYEQYF.

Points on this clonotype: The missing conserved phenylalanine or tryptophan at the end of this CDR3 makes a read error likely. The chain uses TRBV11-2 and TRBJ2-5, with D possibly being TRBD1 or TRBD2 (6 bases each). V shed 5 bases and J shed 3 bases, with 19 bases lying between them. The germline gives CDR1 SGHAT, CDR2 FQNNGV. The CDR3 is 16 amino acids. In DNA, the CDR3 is TGTGCCAGCAGCCAAACTCCTGAAGGGGGGAAAGAGACCCAGTACATC. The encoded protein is CASSQTPEGGKETQYI.

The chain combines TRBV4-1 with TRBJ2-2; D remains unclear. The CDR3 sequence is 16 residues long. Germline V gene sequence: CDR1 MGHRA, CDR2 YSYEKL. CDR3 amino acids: CEISLSYRSNTGELFF. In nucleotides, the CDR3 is TGCGAAATCAGCCTCAGCTATAGATCCAACACCGGGGAGCTGTTTTTT.

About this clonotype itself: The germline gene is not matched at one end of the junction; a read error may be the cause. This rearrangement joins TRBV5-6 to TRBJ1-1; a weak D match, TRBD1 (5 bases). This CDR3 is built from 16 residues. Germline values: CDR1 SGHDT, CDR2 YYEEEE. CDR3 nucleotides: TGTGCCAGCAGCCAAAATCACCCATACGGAGGGGAGGGAGCTTTCTTC. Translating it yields CASSQNHPYGGEGAFF. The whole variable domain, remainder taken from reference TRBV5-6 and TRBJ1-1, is DAGVTQSPTHLIKTRGQQVTLRCSPKSGHDTVSWYQQALGQGPQFIFQYYEEEERQRGNFPDRFSGHQFPNYSSELNVNALLLGDSALYLCASSQNHPYGGEGAFFGQGTRLTVV.